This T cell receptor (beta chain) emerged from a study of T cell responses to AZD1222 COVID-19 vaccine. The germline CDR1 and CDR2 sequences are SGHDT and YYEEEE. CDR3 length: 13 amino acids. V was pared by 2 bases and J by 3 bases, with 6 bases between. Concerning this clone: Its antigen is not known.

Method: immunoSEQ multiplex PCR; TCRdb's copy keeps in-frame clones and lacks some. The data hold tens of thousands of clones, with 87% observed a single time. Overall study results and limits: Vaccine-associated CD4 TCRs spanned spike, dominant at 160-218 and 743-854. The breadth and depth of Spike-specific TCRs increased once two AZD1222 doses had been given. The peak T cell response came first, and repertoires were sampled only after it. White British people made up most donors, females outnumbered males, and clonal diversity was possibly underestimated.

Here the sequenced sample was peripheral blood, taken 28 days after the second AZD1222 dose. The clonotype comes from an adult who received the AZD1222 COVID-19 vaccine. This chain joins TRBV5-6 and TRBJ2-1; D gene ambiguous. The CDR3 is CASSFMYYNEQFF. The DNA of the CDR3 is TGTGCCAGCAGCTTTATGTACTACAATGAGCAGTTCTTC.